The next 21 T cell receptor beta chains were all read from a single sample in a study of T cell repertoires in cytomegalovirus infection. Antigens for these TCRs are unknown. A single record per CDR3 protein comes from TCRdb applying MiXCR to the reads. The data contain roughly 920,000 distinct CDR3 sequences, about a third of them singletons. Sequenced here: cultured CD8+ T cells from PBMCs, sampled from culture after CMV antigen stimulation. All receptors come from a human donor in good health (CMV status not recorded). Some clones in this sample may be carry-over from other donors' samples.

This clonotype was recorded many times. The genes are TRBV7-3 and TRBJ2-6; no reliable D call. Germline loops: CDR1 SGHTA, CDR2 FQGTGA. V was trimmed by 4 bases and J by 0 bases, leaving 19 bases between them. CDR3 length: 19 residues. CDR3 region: CASSSNPPDTYSGANVLTF. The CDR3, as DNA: TGTGCCAGCAGCTCAAATCCCCCTGACACCTACTCTGGGGCCAACGTCCTGACTTTC.

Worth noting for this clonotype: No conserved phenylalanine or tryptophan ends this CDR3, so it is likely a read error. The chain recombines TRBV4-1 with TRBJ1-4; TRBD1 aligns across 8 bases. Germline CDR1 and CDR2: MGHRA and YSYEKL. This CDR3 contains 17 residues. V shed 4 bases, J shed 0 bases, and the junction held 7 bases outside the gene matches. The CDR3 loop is CASSPTTGDATNEKLFL. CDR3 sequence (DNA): TGCGCCAGCAGCCCAACGACAGGGGATGCAACTAATGAAAAACTGTTTTTA.

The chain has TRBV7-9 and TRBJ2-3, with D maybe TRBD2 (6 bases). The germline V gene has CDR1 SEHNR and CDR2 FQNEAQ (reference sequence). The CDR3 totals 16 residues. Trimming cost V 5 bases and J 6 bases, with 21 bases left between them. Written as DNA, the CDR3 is TGTGCCAGCAGCCCCCAAACCCCCCCCGGAGGGGATACGCAGTATTTT. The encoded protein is CASSPQTPPGGDTQYF.

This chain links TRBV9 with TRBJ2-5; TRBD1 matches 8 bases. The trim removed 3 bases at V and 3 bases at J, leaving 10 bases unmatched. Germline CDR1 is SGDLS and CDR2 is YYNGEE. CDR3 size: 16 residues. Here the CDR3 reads CASSAFQGAREETQYF. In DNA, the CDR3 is TGTGCCAGCAGCGCCTTTCAGGGGGCTCGAGAAGAGACCCAGTACTTC.

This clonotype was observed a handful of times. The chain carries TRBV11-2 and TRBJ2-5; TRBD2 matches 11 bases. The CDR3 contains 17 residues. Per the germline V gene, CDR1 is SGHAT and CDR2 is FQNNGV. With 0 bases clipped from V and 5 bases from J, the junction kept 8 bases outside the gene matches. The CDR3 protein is CASSLEGLAGGPETQYF. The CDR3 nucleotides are TGTGCCAGCAGCTTAGAAGGGCTAGCGGGGGGCCCGGAGACCCAGTACTTC. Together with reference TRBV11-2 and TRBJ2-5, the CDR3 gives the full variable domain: EAGVAQSPRYKIIEKRQSVAFWCNPISGHATLYWYQQILGQGPKLLIQFQNNGVVDDSQLPKDRFSAERLKGVDSTLKIQPAKLEDSAVYLCASSLEGLAGGPETQYFGPGTRLLVL.

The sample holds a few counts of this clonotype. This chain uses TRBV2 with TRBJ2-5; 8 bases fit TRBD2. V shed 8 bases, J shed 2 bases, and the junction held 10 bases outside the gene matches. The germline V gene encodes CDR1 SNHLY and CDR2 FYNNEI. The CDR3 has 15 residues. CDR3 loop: CASRLGGGLQETQYF. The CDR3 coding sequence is TGTGCCAGCCGGCTTGGCGGGGGGCTGCAAGAGACCCAGTACTTC.

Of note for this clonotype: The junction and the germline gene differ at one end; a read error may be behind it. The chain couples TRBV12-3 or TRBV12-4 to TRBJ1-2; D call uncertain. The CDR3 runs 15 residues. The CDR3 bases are TGTGCCAGCACCCCCGGGAATGCAGTCGTCTATGGCTGCACCTTC. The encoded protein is CASTPGNAVVYGCTF.

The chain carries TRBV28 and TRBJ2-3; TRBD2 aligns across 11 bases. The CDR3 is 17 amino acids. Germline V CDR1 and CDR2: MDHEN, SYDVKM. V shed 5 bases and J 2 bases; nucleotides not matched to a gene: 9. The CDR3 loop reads CASSIPSLAGDTDTQYF. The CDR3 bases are TGTGCCAGCAGTATCCCCTCACTAGCGGGGGACACAGATACGCAGTATTTT.

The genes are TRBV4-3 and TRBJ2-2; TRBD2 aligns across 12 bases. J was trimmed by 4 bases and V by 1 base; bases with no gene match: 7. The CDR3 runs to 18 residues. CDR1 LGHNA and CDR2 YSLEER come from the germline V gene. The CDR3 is CASSQGRLAGVGTGELFF. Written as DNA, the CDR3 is TGCGCCAGCAGCCAAGGCAGACTAGCGGGGGTCGGCACCGGGGAGCTGTTTTTT.

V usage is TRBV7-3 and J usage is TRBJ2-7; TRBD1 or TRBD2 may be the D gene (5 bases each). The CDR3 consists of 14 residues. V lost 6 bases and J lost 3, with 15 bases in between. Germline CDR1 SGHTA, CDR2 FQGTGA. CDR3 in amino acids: CASSPTGRSYEQYV. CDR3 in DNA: TGTGCCAGCAGTCCCACGGGACGGAGCTACGAGCAGTACGTC.

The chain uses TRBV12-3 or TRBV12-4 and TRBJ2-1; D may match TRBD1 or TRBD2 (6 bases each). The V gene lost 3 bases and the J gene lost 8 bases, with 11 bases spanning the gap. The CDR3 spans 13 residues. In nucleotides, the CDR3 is TGTGCCAGCAGTTTGGAGGGGGAGGATGAGCAGTTCTTC. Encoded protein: CASSLEGEDEQFF.

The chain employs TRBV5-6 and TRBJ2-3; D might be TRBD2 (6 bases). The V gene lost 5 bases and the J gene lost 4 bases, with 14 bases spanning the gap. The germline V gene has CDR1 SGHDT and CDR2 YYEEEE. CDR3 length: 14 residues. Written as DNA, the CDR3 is TGTGCCAGCAGTCAAGGGAGGCCCCCAGATACGCAGTATTTT. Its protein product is CASSQGRPPDTQYF.

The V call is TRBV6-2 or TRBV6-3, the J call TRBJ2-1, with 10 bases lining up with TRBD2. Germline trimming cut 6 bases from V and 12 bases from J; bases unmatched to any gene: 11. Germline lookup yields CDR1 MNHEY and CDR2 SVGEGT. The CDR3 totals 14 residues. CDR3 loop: CASSRVKASGGQFF. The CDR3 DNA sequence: TGTGCCAGCAGCCGCGTAAAGGCTAGCGGGGGGCAGTTCTTC.

DNA for the CDR3: TGCAGTGCCTCAAGGACCTGGGAAGGGCAGCCCCAGCATTTT. Protein sequence: CSASRTWEGQPQHF. The chain links TRBV20-1 to TRBJ1-5; D is unclear. Trimming removed 6 bases from V and 7 bases from J, with 19 bases in between. This CDR3 has 14 amino acids. CDR1 DFQATT and CDR2 SNEGSKA come from the germline V gene (reference sequence).

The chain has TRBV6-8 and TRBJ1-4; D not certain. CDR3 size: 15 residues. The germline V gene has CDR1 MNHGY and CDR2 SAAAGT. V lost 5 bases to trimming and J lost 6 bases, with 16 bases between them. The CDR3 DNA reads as TGTGCCAGCAGTACATCGGGTCGCCCGCATGAAAAACTGTTTTTT. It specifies CASSTSGRPHEKLFF.

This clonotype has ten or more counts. CDR3 sequence reads: CASSPNGLAQETQYF. The CDR3 DNA follows: TGTGCCAGCAGCCCCAATGGACTAGCACAAGAGACCCAGTACTTC. The chain recombines TRBV7-2 with TRBJ2-5, with TRBD2 matching 8 bases. V dropped 5 bases and J dropped 2; count of bases not matched to a gene: 7. The germline V gene has CDR1 SGHTA and CDR2 FQGNSA. This CDR3 region has 15 residues.

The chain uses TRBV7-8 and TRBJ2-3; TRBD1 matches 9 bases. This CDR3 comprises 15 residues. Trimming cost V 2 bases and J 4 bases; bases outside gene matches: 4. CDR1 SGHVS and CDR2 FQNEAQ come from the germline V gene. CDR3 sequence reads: CASSLRDRDPDTQYF. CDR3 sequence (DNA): TGTGCCAGCAGCTTAAGGGACAGGGACCCAGATACGCAGTATTTT. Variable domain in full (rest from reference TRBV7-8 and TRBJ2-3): GAGVSQSPRYKVAKRGQDVALRCDPISGHVSLFWYQQALGQGPEFLTYFQNEAQLDKSGLPSDRFFAERPEGSVSTLKIQRTQQEDSAVYLCASSLRDRDPDTQYFGPGTRLTVL.

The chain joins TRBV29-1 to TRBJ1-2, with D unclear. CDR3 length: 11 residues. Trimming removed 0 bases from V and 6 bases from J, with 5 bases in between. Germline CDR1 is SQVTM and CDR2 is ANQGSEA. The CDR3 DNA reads TGCAGCGTTGAAGACAGGAATGGCTACACCTTC. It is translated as CSVEDRNGYTF.

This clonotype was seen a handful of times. CDR3 region: CSVEAGGSNYGYTF. The CDR3 nucleotides are TGCAGCGTTGAAGCAGGGGGTTCTAACTATGGCTACACCTTC. The genes are TRBV29-1 and TRBJ1-2; 7 positions match TRBD1. Germline V CDR1 and CDR2: SQVTM, ANQGSEA. V lost 1 base, J lost 0 bases, and 2 bases stayed unmatched. The CDR3 totals 14 residues.

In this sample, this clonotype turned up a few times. CDR3 in DNA: TGTGCCAGCAGTTATCTATCTAGCGGGGGACTTACCGGCACCGGGGAGCTGTTTTTT. This sequence encodes CASSYLSSGGLTGTGELFF. V is TRBV6-1 and J is TRBJ2-2, with 10 bases lining up with TRBD2. The CDR3 is 19 residues long. Unmatched junction bases numbered 16, after V lost 5 bases and J lost 4 bases. The germline gives CDR1 MNHNS, CDR2 SASEGT.

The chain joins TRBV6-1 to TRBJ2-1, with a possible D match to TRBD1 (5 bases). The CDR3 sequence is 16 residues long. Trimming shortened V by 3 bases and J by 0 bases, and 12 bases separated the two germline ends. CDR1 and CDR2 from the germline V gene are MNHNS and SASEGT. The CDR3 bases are TGTGCCAGCAGTGATAAGGGGCGGAGCTCCTACAATGAGCAGTTCTTC. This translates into CASSDKGRSSYNEQFF.